Below are 25 T cell receptor beta chains sequenced from a single sample in a study of blood T cell repertoires in COVID-19. Method: immunoSEQ multiplex PCR; TCRdb's copy keeps in-frame clones and lacks some. The sample has 200,000 to 300,000 clones, around four fifths seen once; the top ten hold around 12%. Source material: peripheral blood. The receptors derive from a woman aged 55-75 years with active or convalescent COVID-19.

The chain employs TRBV10-3 and TRBJ2-7, with TRBD1 matching 9 bases. V was pared by 3 bases and J by 4 bases, with 10 bases of the junction left unmatched. This CDR3 has 16 amino acids. Germline V lookup: CDR1 ENHRY, CDR2 SYGVKD. The CDR3 reads CAISDHGTGKWYEQYF. The CDR3 DNA reads TGTGCCATCAGTGACCACGGGACAGGGAAATGGTACGAGCAGTACTTC.

The chain carries TRBV6-5 and TRBJ1-2; D is possibly TRBD1 (5 bases). The germline gives CDR1 MNHEY, CDR2 SVGAGI. The V end lost 8 bases, the J end lost 0 bases, and 13 bases lay between the germline ends. This CDR3 region has 14 residues. DNA of the CDR3: TGTGCCAGCTCAGCAGGGCCCACTAACTATGGCTACACCTTC. Translation: CASSAGPTNYGYTF.

The V gene is TRBV6-5, the J gene TRBJ2-7; TRBD2 matches at 9 bases. CDR1 is MNHEY, CDR2 SVGAGI, per germline. Germline trimming cut 0 bases from V and 2 bases from J; bases unmatched to any gene: 5. The CDR3 consists of 16 residues. CDR3 DNA sequence: TGTGCCAGCAGTTACTCGGGGGCTAGCGGGACCTACGAGCAGTACTTC. This translates into CASSYSGASGTYEQYF.

V usage is TRBV14 and J usage is TRBJ2-5, with 7 bases fitting TRBD2. Germline V gene lookup returns CDR1 SGHDN and CDR2 FVKESK. The ends lost 0 bases at V and 0 bases at J; junction bases unmatched: 7. The CDR3 runs 17 residues. DNA of the CDR3: TGTGCCAGCAGCCAAGATATAATAGCGGGCAACCAAGAGACCCAGTACTTC. Encoded protein: CASSQDIIAGNQETQYF.

This chain connects TRBV3-1 (or the pseudogene TRBV3-2) to TRBJ2-7; 15 bases are a match to TRBD2. V dropped 3 bases and J dropped 13; count of bases not matched to a gene: 7. The CDR3 is made up of 14 amino acids. CDR1 is LGHDT, CDR2 YNNKEL, per germline (reference sequence). DNA of the CDR3: TGTGCCAGCAGCCACTCCGGGACTAGCGGGGGGAAATACTTC. Translation: CASSHSGTSGGKYF.

The chain couples TRBV2 to TRBJ1-2; the D gene is possibly TRBD1 (6 bases). This CDR3 is 13 amino acids long. The V and J ends lost 7 bases and 8 bases respectively, with 17 bases between them. Looked up from germline, CDR1 is SNHLY and CDR2 is FYNNEI. In nucleotides, the CDR3 is TGTGCCAGCATCCAGGGGAGTGGTCAGGGCTACACCTTC. Translating it yields CASIQGSGQGYTF.

The chain has TRBV27 and TRBJ1-2; TRBD1 is a possible D gene (6 bases). V was clipped by 5 bases and J by 2 bases, with 15 bases between them. The length of the CDR3 is 15 residues. The germline V gene has CDR1 MNHEY and CDR2 SMNVEV (reference sequence). Here the CDR3 DNA reads TGTGCCAGCAGTCCATCCTCCACAGGGAACTATGGCTACACCTTC. Its translation: CASSPSSTGNYGYTF.

This clone was counted between two and nine times. The chain carries TRBV28 and TRBJ1-6, with TRBD1 identical over 8 bases. The germline V gene has CDR1 MDHEN and CDR2 SYDVKM. CDR3 size: 14 residues. The V gene end was trimmed by 5 bases and the J gene end by 10 bases; junction bases not matched to a gene: 7. The CDR3 DNA reads as TGTGCCAGCAGTAACAGGGGGGAACAATCACCCCTCCACTTT. Translating gives CASSNRGEQSPLHF.

V usage is TRBV7-6 and J usage is TRBJ1-1, with D possibly matching TRBD1 (5 bases). Germline V gives CDR1 SGHVS, CDR2 FNYEAQ. V lost 0 bases and J lost 1, with 12 bases in between. The CDR3 is made up of 16 amino acids. The CDR3 region has the DNA TGTGCCAGCAGCTTAGCGGTCGCCGGGGGGAACACTGAAGCTTTCTTT. Residues: CASSLAVAGGNTEAFF. Full variable domain (missing parts from reference TRBV7-6 and TRBJ1-1): GAGVSQSPRYKVTKRGQDVALRCDPISGHVSLYWYRQALGQGPEFLTYFNYEAQQDKSGLPNDRFSAERPEGSISTLTIQRTEQRDSAMYRCASSLAVAGGNTEAFFGQGTRLTVV.

This chain uses TRBV19 with TRBJ1-3; unclear D gene. CDR1 is LNHDA and CDR2 is SQIVND in the germline V gene (reference sequence). The CDR3 sequence is 15 residues long. V was trimmed by 5 bases and J by 0 bases, leaving 11 bases between them. The CDR3 region has the DNA TGTGCCAGTAGTGTGGCAGGAAGCTCTGGAAACACCATATATTTT. Its translation is CASSVAGSSGNTIYF.

This clone showed up just a few times. V gene TRBV21-1 combines with J gene TRBJ2-7; the table's D call, TRBD1, was not checked against the DNA. TRBV21-1 is a known pseudogene. The CDR3 covers 15 residues. The CDR3 DNA is TGTGCCAGCAGCAAAGATGGGGACAGGGCCTACGAGCAGTACTTC. As protein: CASSKDGDRAYEQYF.

The V gene is TRBV19, the J gene TRBJ2-3; D possibly corresponds to TRBD1 (5 bases). With 0 bases removed from V and 2 bases from J, the gap between germline ends came to 6 bases. This CDR3 has 14 amino acids. Germline CDR1 and CDR2: LNHDA and SQIVND (reference sequence). CDR3 region: CASSIEGLTDTQYF. CDR3 coding DNA: TGTGCCAGTAGTATAGAGGGGCTCACAGATACGCAGTATTTT.

The CDR3 loop is CASSHRTRITDTQYF. The DNA of the CDR3 is TGTGCCAGCAGTCACCGGACTAGGATAACAGATACGCAGTATTTT. The chain employs TRBV2 and TRBJ2-3; 7 nucleotides line up with TRBD2. The germline gives CDR1 SNHLY, CDR2 FYNNEI. With 5 bases clipped from V and 3 bases from J, the junction kept 8 bases outside the gene matches. The CDR3 covers 15 residues.

This chain links TRBV7-9 with TRBJ2-5, with D possibly being TRBD2 (7 bases). The CDR3 length is 16 residues. Trimming took 2 bases from V and 1 from J, leaving 14 bases between them. Germline loops: CDR1 SEHNR, CDR2 FQNEAQ (reference sequence). CDR3 sequence reads: CASSLLVGGPQETQYF. CDR3 sequence (DNA): TGTGCCAGCAGCTTATTAGTGGGGGGGCCCCAAGAGACCCAGTACTTC.

The chain carries TRBV29-1 and TRBJ1-1; D is unclear. The CDR3 is 13 amino acids. Germline V gene data show CDR1 as SQVTM and CDR2 as ANQGSEA. The CDR3 DNA reads TGCAGTGTGCTTGTGCGGGGGAACACTGAAGCTTTCTTT. Its translation: CSVLVRGNTEAFF.

The V gene is TRBV19, the J gene TRBJ2-3; 8 bases map to TRBD1. Germline assignment: CDR1 LNHDA and CDR2 SQIVND (reference sequence). This CDR3 has 15 amino acids. With 4 bases clipped from V and 3 bases from J, the junction kept 6 bases outside the gene matches. CDR3 coding DNA: TGTGCCAGTAGTACAGGGGGCTGGGGAACAGATACGCAGTATTTT. As protein: CASSTGGWGTDTQYF.

The chain has TRBV4-1 and TRBJ2-3; possibly TRBD1 for D (6 bases). Germline CDR1 and CDR2: MGHRA and YSYEKL. The ends were cut back, 1 base at V and 3 bases at J, with 14 bases in the middle. The CDR3 is 16 residues long. This CDR3 reads CASSQGNGGATDTQYF. CDR3 coding DNA: TGCGCCAGCAGCCAAGGGAATGGGGGCGCAACAGATACGCAGTATTTT.

This chain connects TRBV6-1 to TRBJ1-1, with TRBD1 matching over 7 bases. The CDR3 totals 16 residues. V was clipped by 4 bases and J by 4 bases; unmatched bases: 12. CDR1 is MNHNS and CDR2 is SASEGT in the germline V gene. CDR3 loop: CASSGPYRGVSTEAFF. In DNA form, the CDR3 reads TGTGCCAGCAGTGGGCCTTACAGGGGTGTAAGCACTGAAGCTTTCTTT.

This clone was seen only a few times. This sequence joins TRBV29-1 and TRBJ1-2, with D unclear. The germline V and J ends were trimmed by 4 bases and 0 bases, with 6 bases remaining between them. CDR1 and CDR2 from the germline V gene are SQVTM and ANQGSEA. The CDR3 sequence is 12 residues long. The CDR3 loop is CSVASANYGYTF. CDR3 coding DNA: TGCAGCGTTGCGTCAGCTAACTATGGCTACACCTTC.

The chain carries TRBV3-1 (or the pseudogene TRBV3-2) and TRBJ1-5; D is undetermined. This CDR3 spans 13 amino acids. The V gene's germline CDR1 is LGHDT and CDR2 YNNKEL (reference sequence). V shed 0 bases and J shed 11 bases, with 11 bases lying between them. The CDR3 here is CASSQDPPRAQHF. In DNA, the CDR3 is TGTGCCAGCAGCCAAGATCCACCGCGGGCCCAGCATTTT.

V and J are TRBV5-1 and TRBJ2-2, with 10 bases lining up with TRBD2. Germline values: CDR1 SGHRS, CDR2 YFSETQ. V shed 1 base and J 6 bases; nucleotides not matched to a gene: 0. CDR3 size: 14 residues. CDR3 in amino acids: CASSLTSGAGELFF. CDR3 nucleotide sequence: TGCGCCAGCAGCTTGACTAGCGGGGCCGGGGAGCTGTTTTTT. The entire variable domain, with the rest obtained from reference TRBV5-1 and TRBJ2-2, is as follows: KAGVTQTPRYLIKTRGQQVTLSCSPISGHRSVSWYQQTPGQGLQFLFEYFSETQRNKGNFPGRFSGRQFSNSRSEMNVSTLELGDSALYLCASSLTSGAGELFFGEGSRLTVL.

This clone was seen only a few times. The germline gene is not matched at one end of the junction; a read error may be the cause. The J gene is TRBJ2-2, the V gene TRBV7-7, with D possibly matching TRBD1 (5 bases). The germline V gene encodes CDR1 SSHAT and CDR2 FNYEAQ (reference sequence). The CDR3 has 13 residues. The CDR3 sequence: CASSPTGPGELFF. The CDR3 bases are TGTGCTAGCAGCCCCACAGGCCCCGGGGAGCTGTTTTTT.

The CDR3 coding sequence is TGTGCCAGCAGCCCCAGCGGGGGGAACACCGGGGAGCTGTTTTTT. Amino acid sequence: CASSPSGGNTGELFF. The rearrangement links TRBV7-8 to TRBJ2-2; 8 bases fit TRBD2. The CDR3 covers 15 residues. Unmatched junction bases numbered 3, after V lost 5 bases and J lost 1 base. Looked up from germline, CDR1 is SGHVS and CDR2 is FQNEAQ.

J is TRBJ2-1 and V is TRBV19; D may be TRBD2 (7 bases). V lost 4 bases and J lost 6, with 16 bases in between. Germline V gene lookup returns CDR1 LNHDA and CDR2 SQIVND (reference sequence). The CDR3 consists of 15 residues. The chain's CDR3 is CASSTLAGAFNEQFF. The CDR3 DNA is TGTGCCAGTAGTACGTTGGCGGGGGCTTTCAATGAGCAGTTCTTC.

This chain joins TRBV6-6 and TRBJ1-1, with TRBD1 identical over 10 bases. With 3 bases clipped from V and 3 bases from J, the junction kept 4 bases outside the gene matches. The CDR3 spans 15 residues. CDR1 is MNHNY and CDR2 is SVGAGI in the germline V gene (reference sequence). In nucleotides, the CDR3 is TGTGCCAGCAGTTATGGGGACAGGGGAGACACTGAAGCTTTCTTT. This gives the protein CASSYGDRGDTEAFF.